Below are 20 T cell receptor beta chains sequenced from a single sample in a study of blood T cell repertoires in COVID-19. The data were produced by immunoSEQ multiplex PCR, yet TCRdb's version contains in-frame clones alone and is incomplete. The sample contains some 54,000 clones, around 92% of which appear only once. Sequencing was performed on peripheral blood. The receptors stem from a man aged 80 or over with active or convalescent COVID-19.

The J gene is TRBJ1-5, the V gene TRBV7-2; D gene ambiguous. This CDR3 has 13 residues. Germline CDR1 SGHTA, CDR2 FQGNSA. Deletions cut 6 bases from V and 5 bases from J, with 11 bases between. The CDR3 nucleotides are TGTGCCAGCAGTACCCTATTTGATCAGCCCCAGCATTTT. It is translated as CASSTLFDQPQHF.

The chain carries TRBV12-3 or TRBV12-4 and TRBJ2-1, with D hard to call. Between the trimmed V and J ends, which lost 9 bases and 0 bases, there was a span of 9 bases. This CDR3 has 13 residues. The CDR3, as DNA: TGTGCCAGTGTACAAAGCTCCTACAATGAGCAGTTCTTC. This codes for CASVQSSYNEQFF.

The J gene is TRBJ1-1, the V gene TRBV28; 9 bases fit TRBD1. The CDR3 runs to 15 residues. Germline CDR1 is MDHEN and CDR2 is SYDVKM. V shed 5 bases, J shed 0 bases, and the junction held 4 bases outside the gene matches. The CDR3, as DNA: TGTGCCAGCAGTACAGGGGGCCGAGTGAACACTGAAGCTTTCTTT. Translating gives CASSTGGRVNTEAFF.

The rearrangement links TRBV27 to TRBJ1-6; TRBD1 matches at 7 bases. Losses at the gene ends were 4 bases for V and 7 bases for J; bases not matched to a gene: 4. Per the germline V gene, CDR1 is MNHEY and CDR2 is SMNVEV (reference sequence). This CDR3 is 14 amino acids long. In nucleotides, the CDR3 is TGTGCCAGCAGTTACGGGACAGAAAATTCACCCCTCCACTTT. Translation gives CASSYGTENSPLHF.

The table lists this clone with a few counts. V gene TRBV6-5 combines with J gene TRBJ1-6; D is unclear. Trimming cost V 9 bases and J 7 bases, with 13 bases left between them. Germline CDR1 MNHEY, CDR2 SVGAGI. CDR3 length: 13 residues. The DNA for the CDR3 is TGTGCCAGTAGGAGGGCCCCCAATTCACCCCTCCACTTT. Protein: CASRRAPNSPLHF.

The chain has TRBV5-1 and TRBJ2-5, with D maybe TRBD1 (5 bases). This CDR3 contains 14 residues. Trimming stripped 0 bases from V and 5 bases from J, with 11 bases between. Per germline, CDR1 SGHRS and CDR2 YFSETQ. The CDR3 nucleotides read TGCGCCAGCAGCTTGGATCAGGGAAGGGAGACCCAGTACTTC. It codes for CASSLDQGRETQYF.

J is TRBJ2-2 and V is TRBV3-1 (or the pseudogene TRBV3-2); maybe TRBD2 (6 bases). Trimming removed 5 bases from V and 5 bases from J, with 15 bases in between. CDR3 length equals 15 residues. CDR1 LGHDT and CDR2 YNNKEL come from the germline V gene (reference sequence). CDR3 coding DNA: TGTGCCAGCAGCTACAGCTGGGGGGTAACCGGGGAGCTGTTTTTT. Encoded protein: CASSYSWGVTGELFF.

The genes are TRBV28 and TRBJ1-1; D ambiguous. Per the germline V gene, CDR1 is MDHEN and CDR2 is SYDVKM. Trimming took 6 bases from V and 4 from J, leaving 9 bases between them. The CDR3 totals 12 residues. In DNA, the CDR3 is TGTGCCAGCAGGCCCAGGATCACTGAAGCTTTCTTT. This sequence encodes CASRPRITEAFF.

Written as DNA, the CDR3 is TGTGCCAGCAGACCTAACAGGGGAAATGAGCAGTTCTTC. Translated, it gives CASRPNRGNEQFF. The chain recombines TRBV3-1 (or the pseudogene TRBV3-2) with TRBJ2-1; the match to TRBD1 covers 7 bases. The junction had 6 bases not matched to a gene; V was cut back by 6 bases and J by 7 bases. Germline CDR1 is LGHDT and CDR2 is YNNKEL (reference sequence). The CDR3 consists of 13 residues.

V usage is TRBV5-1 and J usage is TRBJ2-1; 10 nucleotides line up with TRBD1. V was pared by 4 bases and J by 4 bases, with 8 bases of the junction left unmatched. This CDR3 has 16 residues. Germline V gene lookup returns CDR1 SGHRS and CDR2 YFSETQ. The DNA of the CDR3 is TGCGCCAGCAGCCTCCCGACAGGGGGCCCGTACAATGAGCAGTTCTTC. This sequence encodes CASSLPTGGPYNEQFF.

The rearrangement joins TRBV7-7 to TRBJ2-1; weak D call: TRBD1 (5 bases). CDR1 SSHAT and CDR2 FNYEAQ come from the germline V gene (reference sequence). V gave up 1 base and J gave up 6 bases, with 7 bases separating them. The length of the CDR3 is 13 residues. In DNA, the CDR3 is TGTGCCAGCAGCTTAGGGCAGGGCAATGAGCAGTTCTTC. This codes for CASSLGQGNEQFF.

This chain connects TRBV7-2 to TRBJ1-2, with D maybe TRBD1 (6 bases). CDR3 length: 14 residues. The germline V gene has CDR1 SGHTA and CDR2 FQGNSA. V was cut by 5 bases and J by 7 bases, with 17 bases left in between. CDR3 residues: CASSDLLGGLGYTF. CDR3 in DNA: TGTGCCAGCAGCGACCTATTGGGGGGGCTTGGCTACACCTTC.

This clone was seen only a few times. V usage is TRBV5-4 and J usage is TRBJ1-1, with a weak D call TRBD1 (5 bases). CDR1 is SGHNT, CDR2 YYREEE, per germline (reference sequence). The CDR3 sequence is 14 residues long. Trimming pared 4 bases from V and 1 base from J, leaving 11 bases between. The CDR3 sequence is CASSPPTGNTEAFF. CDR3 nucleotide sequence: TGTGCCAGCAGCCCCCCAACAGGGAACACTGAAGCTTTCTTT.

The gene calls are TRBV27 and TRBJ1-1; D is perhaps TRBD1 (6 bases). Germline values: CDR1 MNHEY, CDR2 SMNVEV (reference sequence). This CDR3 region has 16 residues. Deletions cut 5 bases from V and 1 base from J, with 17 bases between. DNA of the CDR3: TGTGCCAGCAGTCAGCCATCGGGGGGGCCGAACACTGAAGCTTTCTTT. This sequence encodes CASSQPSGGPNTEAFF.

The J gene is TRBJ2-7, the V gene TRBV29-1; 7 nucleotides line up with TRBD1. The V segment lost 4 bases and the J segment 0 bases; nucleotides outside the gene matches: 0. CDR3 length equals 12 residues. Germline CDR1 SQVTM, CDR2 ANQGSEA. The CDR3 region is CSVGDSSYEQYF. CDR3 in DNA: TGCAGCGTTGGGGACAGCTCCTACGAGCAGTACTTC.

This rearrangement joins TRBV9 to TRBJ2-3, with 7 bases lining up with TRBD2. This CDR3 is built from 14 residues. The germline gives CDR1 SGDLS, CDR2 YYNGEE. The J segment lost 2 bases and the V segment lost 4 bases, leaving 4 bases of the junction unmatched. The CDR3 loop reads CASSKLAPTDTQYF. CDR3 DNA: TGTGCCAGCAGCAAACTAGCGCCCACAGATACGCAGTATTTT.

The chain recombines TRBV4-3 with TRBJ1-1; tentatively, D is TRBD1 (5 bases). V was clipped by 0 bases and J by 9 bases, with 20 bases between them. Germline assignment: CDR1 LGHNA and CDR2 YSLEER. CDR3 length equals 16 residues. This CDR3 reads CASSQELGPQQHQAFF. As DNA, the CDR3 is TGCGCCAGCAGCCAAGAATTGGGGCCCCAGCAGCACCAAGCTTTCTTT.

V and J are TRBV23-1 and TRBJ1-4; the match to TRBD1 covers 11 bases. TRBV23-1 is sorted into the ORF group, with uncertain function. Losses at the gene ends were 11 bases for V and 5 bases for J; bases not matched to a gene: 25. The CDR3 sequence is 20 residues long. For the CDR3, the DNA is TGCGCCCTGACCGTGGACAGGGGGCTCAAATTGTGGGGGAAGAATGAAAAACTGTTTTTT. Translation gives CALTVDRGLKLWGKNEKLFF.

This chain joins TRBV3-1 (or the pseudogene TRBV3-2) and TRBJ1-1, with a possible D match to TRBD1 (5 bases). The CDR3 extends over 11 amino acids. Germline V gene lookup returns CDR1 LGHDT and CDR2 YNNKEL (reference sequence). Trimming cost V 1 base and J 10 bases, with 7 bases left between them. Here the CDR3 reads CASSQGQGAFF. The DNA for the CDR3 is TGTGCCAGCAGCCAAGGCCAGGGAGCTTTCTTT.

The chain joins TRBV5-1 to TRBJ2-1; 8 bases match TRBD1. Germline V gives CDR1 SGHRS, CDR2 YFSETQ. The CDR3 is 15 residues long. V shed 2 bases and J 3 bases; nucleotides not matched to a gene: 4. The CDR3 region has the DNA TGCGCCAGCAGCTTTGAGGGACAGGACTACAATGAGCAGTTCTTC. It translates to CASSFEGQDYNEQFF.